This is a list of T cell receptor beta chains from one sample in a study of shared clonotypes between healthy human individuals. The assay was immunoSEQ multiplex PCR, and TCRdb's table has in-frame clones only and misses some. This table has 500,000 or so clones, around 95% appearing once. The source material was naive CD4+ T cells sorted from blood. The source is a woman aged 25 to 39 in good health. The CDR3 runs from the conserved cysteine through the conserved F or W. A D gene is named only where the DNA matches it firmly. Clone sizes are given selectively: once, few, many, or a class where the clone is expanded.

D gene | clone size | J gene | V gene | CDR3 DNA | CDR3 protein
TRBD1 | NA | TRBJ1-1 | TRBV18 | TGTGCCAGCTCACCCCCAAAACAGGGGGGTAACACTGAAGCTTTCTTT | CASSPPKQGGNTEAFF
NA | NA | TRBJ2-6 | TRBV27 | TGTGCCAGCAGTTTTTTTCTTAGTGGGGCCCCCTCTGGGGCCAACGTCCTGACTTTC | CASSFFLSGAPSGANVLTF
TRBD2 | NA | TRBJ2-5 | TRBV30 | TGTGCCTGGAGTCTAGCGGGAGCTGAGACCCAGTACTTC | CAWSLAGAETQYF
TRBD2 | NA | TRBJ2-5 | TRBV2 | TGTGCCAGCAGCGTTGGACTAGCGGGATTTGTGACCCAGTACTTC | CASSVGLAGFVTQYF
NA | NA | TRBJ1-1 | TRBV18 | TGTGCCAGCTCAGAATTGATTTTTTACGGGAAGGGGACTGAAGCTTTCTTT | CASSELIFYGKGTEAFF
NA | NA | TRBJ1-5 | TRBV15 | TGTGCCACCAGCAGTCGCAGCACGGGGGACTTCCAGCATTTT | CATSSRSTGDFQHF
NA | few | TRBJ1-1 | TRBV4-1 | TGCGCCAGCAGCCAAGATATGGGTATGAACACTGAAGCTTTCTTT | CASSQDMGMNTEAFF
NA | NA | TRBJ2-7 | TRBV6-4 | TGTGCCAGCAGTGACACCCAGACTTACTTCGGGCAGTACTTC | CASSDTQTYFGQYF
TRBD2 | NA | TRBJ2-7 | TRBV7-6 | TGTGCCAGCAGCTGGGGACTAGCGGGATCGGGCGAGCAGTACTTC | CASSWGLAGSGEQYF
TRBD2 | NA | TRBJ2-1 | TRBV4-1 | TGCGCCAGCAGCCAGGGACTAGCGGGAGGTCCTTATGAGCAGTTCTTC | CASSQGLAGGPYEQFF
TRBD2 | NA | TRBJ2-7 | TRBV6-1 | TGTGCCAGCAGTGAAGGCGGGAGTATTGGGTACGAGCAGTACTTC | CASSEGGSIGYEQYF
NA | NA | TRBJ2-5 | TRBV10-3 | TGTGCCATCAGTGAAGGCCAGGCGGGGGAGACCCAGTACTTC | CAISEGQAGETQYF
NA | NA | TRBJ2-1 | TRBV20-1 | TGCAGGCTCGGAGAGCAGTTCTTC | CRLGEQFF
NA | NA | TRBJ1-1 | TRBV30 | TGTGCCTGGAGTGTGATGACGGTTGAAGCTTTCTTT | CAWSVMTVEAFF
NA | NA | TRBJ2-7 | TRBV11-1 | TGTGCCAGCAGCGAAGGTACTACTCCGGACTACGAGCAGTACTTC | CASSEGTTPDYEQYF
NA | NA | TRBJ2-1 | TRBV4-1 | TGCGCCAGCAGCCAGATACGCAGGCAGGGTCTATCTTATGAGCAGTTCTTC | CASSQIRRQGLSYEQFF
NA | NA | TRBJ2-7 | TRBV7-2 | TGTGCCAGCAGGTTAGCGTCTCTCTACGAGCAGTACTTC | CASRLASLYEQYF
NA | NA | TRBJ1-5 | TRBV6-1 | TGTGCCAGCAGTGCCTTGATAGGTAGATATAGCAATCAGCCCCAGCATTTT | CASSALIGRYSNQPQHF